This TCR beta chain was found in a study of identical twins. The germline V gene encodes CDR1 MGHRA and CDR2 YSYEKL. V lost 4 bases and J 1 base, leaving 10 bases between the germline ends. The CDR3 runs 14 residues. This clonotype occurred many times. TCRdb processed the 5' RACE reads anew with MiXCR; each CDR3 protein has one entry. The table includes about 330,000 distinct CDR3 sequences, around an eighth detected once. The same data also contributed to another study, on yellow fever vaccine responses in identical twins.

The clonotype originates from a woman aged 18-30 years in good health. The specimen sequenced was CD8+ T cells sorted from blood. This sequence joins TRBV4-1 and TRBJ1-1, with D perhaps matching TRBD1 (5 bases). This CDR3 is CASSRPRENTEAFF. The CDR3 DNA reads TGCGCCAGCAGCCGCCCCAGGGAGAACACTGAAGCTTTCTTT.